This T cell receptor beta chain came from a study of CD8 T cells in Susac syndrome. V trimming: 5 bases; J trimming: 5 bases; junction bases outside the gene matches: 8. The germline CDR1 and CDR2 sequences are SGHAT and FQDESV (reference sequence). The CDR3 is made up of 14 amino acids. The RNA, about 0.45 to 1 ug, was put through reverse transcription using random hexamers. TCRdb passed the immunoSEQ multiplex PCR reads through MiXCR, listing each CDR3 protein once. The top ten hold 0.12% of the sample, which has hundreds of thousands of distinct CDR3 sequences, 75% to 90% seen once. CD8+ and CD4+ T cells were negatively isolated; TEMRA cells were FACS-enriched.

The sequence was obtained from a human donor with multiple sclerosis. This chain joins TRBV11-1 and TRBJ1-2; 7 bases are shared with TRBD1. The sequenced sample was CD8+ T cells from PBMCs. The CDR3 here is CASSPTGTAYGYTF. CDR3 nucleotide sequence: TGTGCCAGCAGCCCGACCGGGACAGCTTATGGCTACACCTTC.